This T cell receptor beta chain derives from a study of blood T cells in healthy people across ages. Together with a sample-barcoded 5' primer, a J-beta primer mix was included in a second PCR lasting about 6 to 11 cycles. A template-switch adaptor with 12 random nucleotides tagged each cDNA molecule. MiXCR, applied by TCRdb to the 5' RACE reads, yields one record per CDR3 protein. Among 1.5 million to 2 million distinct CDR3 sequences listed, 49% were seen once. A note on this clonotype: Antigen: not known.

The authors drew approximately 10 milliliters of peripheral blood from each donor. General study findings and limits: Strong correlation was found linking TCR beta diversity to naive T cell percentage. Comparison with aged donors showed that long-lived donors had more naive CD4+ cells and higher diversity.

The sequencing input was blood. This clonotype was sampled from a woman aged 40 to 55 in good health.

The CDR3 loop reads CSVPRPFGTSGGISYNEQFF. The CDR3 DNA reads as TGCAGCGTCCCACGGCCCTTTGGGACTAGCGGGGGGATCTCCTACAATGAGCAGTTCTTC. The chain recombines TRBV29-1 with TRBJ2-1; 15 bases line up with TRBD2. V gave up 6 bases and J gave up 0 bases; unmatched junction bases: 15. CDR1 is SQVTM and CDR2 is ANQGSEA in the germline V gene. The length of the CDR3 is 20 residues.